The rows below give T cell receptor beta chains drawn from one sample of a study of cytomegalovirus exposure and HLA in healthy donors. Sequencing used immunoSEQ multiplex PCR; TCRdb keeps in-frame clones, though not all of them. This sample lists about 55,000 clones; its ten largest clones have about 9.1%. Sequencing used PBMCs. The receptors originated from a man aged 45-65 years in good health and CMV-seropositive. The CDR3 runs from the conserved cysteine through the conserved F or W. A D gene is named only where the DNA matches it firmly.

J gene: TRBJ1-2
D gene: NA
V gene: TRBV9
CDR3 DNA: TGTGCCAGCAGCGTAGATGGTTGGAGGGATTATGGCTACACCTTC
CDR3 protein: CASSVDGWRDYGYTF

J gene: TRBJ2-5
D gene: TRBD2
V gene: TRBV5-6
CDR3 DNA: TGTGCCAGCAGCTTGCGACTAGCGGGGGGTGTGGAGACCCAGTACTTC
CDR3 protein: CASSLRLAGGVETQYF

J gene: TRBJ2-7
D gene: TRBD1
V gene: TRBV4-1
CDR3 DNA: TGCGCCAGCAGCCAAGGGGCAGGGACAGGGCGGATCTACGAGCAGTACTTC
CDR3 protein: CASSQGAGTGRIYEQYF

J gene: TRBJ2-7
D gene: TRBD1
V gene: TRBV6-1
CDR3 DNA: TGTGCCAGCAGCGCCGGGACAGGGGGCTACGAGCAGTACTTC
CDR3 protein: CASSAGTGGYEQYF

J gene: TRBJ2-7
D gene: NA
V gene: TRBV7-2
CDR3 DNA: TGTGCCAGCAGCTTAGGAGGGGGGGCTCGTAAATACGAGCAGTACTTC
CDR3 protein: CASSLGGGARKYEQYF

J gene: TRBJ2-1
D gene: TRBD2
V gene: TRBV5-4
CDR3 DNA: TGTGCCAGCAGCCCCTGGGCGGGGGACAATGAGCAGTTCTTC
CDR3 protein: CASSPWAGDNEQFF

J gene: TRBJ2-3
D gene: NA
V gene: TRBV19
CDR3 DNA: TGTGCCAGTAGTACAGGGTCGTACACAGATACGCAGTATTTT
CDR3 protein: CASSTGSYTDTQYF

J gene: TRBJ2-1
D gene: TRBD2
V gene: TRBV6-1
CDR3 DNA: TGTGCCAGCAGTGAGCTCCCTAGCGGACTTAATGAGCAGTTCTTC
CDR3 protein: CASSELPSGLNEQFF

J gene: TRBJ1-1
D gene: NA
V gene: TRBV19
CDR3 DNA: TGTGCCAGTAGTAACTCAGGGTACACTGAAGCTTTCTTT
CDR3 protein: CASSNSGYTEAFF

J gene: TRBJ1-3
D gene: NA
V gene: TRBV4-3
CDR3 DNA: TGCGCCAGCAGCCAAGATCGGGGGGCTCTGAGAGGAAACACCATATATTTT
CDR3 protein: CASSQDRGALRGNTIYF

J gene: TRBJ2-1
D gene: NA
V gene: TRBV7-2
CDR3 DNA: TGTGCCAGCCTGTCGAGGGTCTCCTACAATGAGCAGTTCTTC
CDR3 protein: CASLSRVSYNEQFF

J gene: TRBJ1-1
D gene: TRBD1
V gene: TRBV14
CDR3 DNA: TGTGCCAGCAGCCAAGAACAGGGGGCAGGAGCTTTCTTT
CDR3 protein: CASSQEQGAGAFF

J gene: TRBJ1-2
D gene: NA
V gene: TRBV9
CDR3 DNA: TGTGCCAGCAGCGTAGCTAGCGGAAGCTATGGCTACACCTTC
CDR3 protein: CASSVASGSYGYTF

J gene: TRBJ2-7
D gene: NA
V gene: TRBV6-1
CDR3 DNA: TGTGCCAGCAGTGAGGCAGGTTCATACGAGCAGTACTTC
CDR3 protein: CASSEAGSYEQYF

J gene: TRBJ1-1
D gene: NA
V gene: TRBV28
CDR3 DNA: TGTGCCAGCAGCCCCCCCCGGGGGGCGGCTGAAGCTTTCTTT
CDR3 protein: CASSPPRGAAEAFF

J gene: TRBJ1-2
D gene: NA
V gene: TRBV7-9
CDR3 DNA: TGTGCCAGCAGACCTTCATCAGGGAACTATGGCTACACCTTC
CDR3 protein: CASRPSSGNYGYTF

J gene: TRBJ2-7
D gene: TRBD1
V gene: TRBV6-5
CDR3 DNA: TGTGCCAGCAGACGGATCGACAGGGGCTACGAGCAGTACTTC
CDR3 protein: CASRRIDRGYEQYF

J gene: TRBJ2-3
D gene: NA
V gene: TRBV13
CDR3 DNA: TGTGCCAGCAGCTTAGTCGACAGGGTGACGCCGGGAGTTATAGCAGATACGCAGTATTTT
CDR3 protein: CASSLVDRVTPGVIADTQYF

J gene: TRBJ1-2
D gene: TRBD1
V gene: TRBV10-3
CDR3 DNA: TGTGCCATCAGTGAGTCGACAGGGAACTATGGCTACACCTTC
CDR3 protein: CAISESTGNYGYTF

J gene: TRBJ2-7
D gene: NA
V gene: TRBV4-3
CDR3 DNA: TGCGCCAGCAGCCAAGATACGGGCAGGGGCTACGAGCAGTACTTC
CDR3 protein: CASSQDTGRGYEQYF

J gene: TRBJ2-1
D gene: TRBD2
V gene: TRBV9
CDR3 DNA: TGTGCCAGCAGCCCAGGTCAGCACCCGGGGGGCAATGAGCAGTTCTTC
CDR3 protein: CASSPGQHPGGNEQFF

J gene: TRBJ1-3
D gene: TRBD1
V gene: TRBV19
CDR3 DNA: TGTGCCAGTACCTCCGGGACAGGGGTTGGAAACACCATATATTTT
CDR3 protein: CASTSGTGVGNTIYF

J gene: TRBJ1-2
D gene: NA
V gene: TRBV19
CDR3 DNA: TGTGCCAGTAGACTCGCCCTCCCGGGCTATGGCTACACCTTC
CDR3 protein: CASRLALPGYGYTF

J gene: TRBJ2-2
D gene: NA
V gene: TRBV6-6
CDR3 DNA: TGTGCCACCAGCGGTTACGGGTACACCGGGGAGCTGTTTTTT
CDR3 protein: CATSGYGYTGELFF

J gene: TRBJ1-6
D gene: NA
V gene: TRBV7-9
CDR3 DNA: TGTGCCATCCACAACGGGGGGCCAAGTTCACCCCTCCACTTT
CDR3 protein: CAIHNGGPSSPLHF

J gene: TRBJ1-2
D gene: NA
V gene: TRBV19
CDR3 DNA: TGTGCCAGTAGTATCTCTAGGAGGGACTATGGCTACACCTTC
CDR3 protein: CASSISRRDYGYTF

J gene: TRBJ2-1
D gene: TRBD2
V gene: TRBV2
CDR3 DNA: TGTGCCAGCTCATCCCTAAGCGGGGTGGACAATGAGCAGTTCTTC
CDR3 protein: CASSSLSGVDNEQFF

J gene: TRBJ1-6
D gene: NA
V gene: TRBV9
CDR3 DNA: TGTGCCAGCAGCGTAGGTTACAACAATTCACCCCTCCACTTT
CDR3 protein: CASSVGYNNSPLHF

J gene: TRBJ2-7
D gene: NA
V gene: TRBV19
CDR3 DNA: TGTGCCAGTAGCCGCCTTTTGGACTCAAGCTACGAGCAGTACTTC
CDR3 protein: CASSRLLDSSYEQYF

J gene: TRBJ1-1
D gene: TRBD1
V gene: TRBV11-2
CDR3 DNA: TGTGCCAGCAGCAGACAGGGGGTCATGAACACTGAAGCTTTCTTT
CDR3 protein: CASSRQGVMNTEAFF

J gene: TRBJ2-1
D gene: TRBD2
V gene: TRBV4-1
CDR3 DNA: TGCGCCAGCAGCCAAGACGAAGCGGGGGGGTGGAATGAGCAGTTCTTC
CDR3 protein: CASSQDEAGGWNEQFF

J gene: TRBJ2-2
D gene: NA
V gene: TRBV6-6
CDR3 DNA: TGTGCCAGCAGTCTTACGAACACCGGGGAGCTGTTTTTT
CDR3 protein: CASSLTNTGELFF

J gene: TRBJ2-7
D gene: TRBD2
V gene: TRBV6-5
CDR3 DNA: TGTGCCAGCAGTCCACGTGGGAGGGACGAGCAGTACTTC
CDR3 protein: CASSPRGRDEQYF

J gene: TRBJ2-7
D gene: NA
V gene: TRBV11-2
CDR3 DNA: TGTGCCAGCAGCTTCCGTCCTTCTAGCGAAACCCTCTACGAGCAGTACTTC
CDR3 protein: CASSFRPSSETLYEQYF

J gene: TRBJ2-7
D gene: NA
V gene: TRBV30
CDR3 DNA: TGTGCCTGGAGTGTCTTAGAGGGCTTCGAGCAGTACTTC
CDR3 protein: CAWSVLEGFEQYF

J gene: TRBJ2-2
D gene: TRBD2
V gene: TRBV18
CDR3 DNA: TGTGCCAGCTCACCGGCGGGGGGTATCGGGACCGGGGAGCTGTTTTTT
CDR3 protein: CASSPAGGIGTGELFF

J gene: TRBJ1-2
D gene: NA
V gene: TRBV29-1
CDR3 DNA: TGCAGCGTTGAAGATCAGGGTAGCTATGGCTACACCTTC
CDR3 protein: CSVEDQGSYGYTF

J gene: TRBJ2-7
D gene: NA
V gene: TRBV10-3
CDR3 DNA: TGTGCCATCAGTGAGGCAGGGATATCCTACGAGCAGTACTTC
CDR3 protein: CAISEAGISYEQYF

J gene: TRBJ2-7
D gene: NA
V gene: TRBV29-1
CDR3 DNA: TGCAGCGCCCGAGCCCCGAGCTCCTACGAGCAGTACTTC
CDR3 protein: CSARAPSSYEQYF

J gene: TRBJ1-4
D gene: NA
V gene: TRBV19
CDR3 DNA: TGTGCCAGTACGTCAGGGTGGGCTAATGAAAAACTGTTTTTT
CDR3 protein: CASTSGWANEKLFF

J gene: TRBJ1-1
D gene: NA
V gene: TRBV5-1
CDR3 DNA: TGCGCCAGCAGCCTGACAGGACTGAACACTGAAGCTTTCTTT
CDR3 protein: CASSLTGLNTEAFF

J gene: TRBJ2-7
D gene: TRBD1
V gene: TRBV7-8
CDR3 DNA: TGTGCCAGCAGCCCTACAAAGGACAGGGTACACTACGAGCAGTACTTC
CDR3 protein: CASSPTKDRVHYEQYF

J gene: TRBJ2-1
D gene: NA
V gene: TRBV19
CDR3 DNA: TGTGCCAGTAGTATAACGGGGACATACAATGAGCAGTTCTTC
CDR3 protein: CASSITGTYNEQFF

J gene: TRBJ2-1
D gene: NA
V gene: TRBV6-5
CDR3 DNA: TGTGCCAGCAGTTACATAGGACTCAGCTCCGACAATGAGCAGTTCTTC
CDR3 protein: CASSYIGLSSDNEQFF